This T cell receptor (beta chain) was recorded in a study of cytomegalovirus exposure and HLA in healthy donors. In the case of this clone: Antigen: not known.

Researchers ran the PCR with 60 Vbeta and 13 Jbeta primers. Assay: immunoSEQ multiplex PCR; the TCRdb copy retains only in-frame clones and omits some. Among about 160,000 clones listed, approximately 80% were seen once. Study-level results: A missense variant in DCLRE1C was later tied to TCR beta V- and J-gene trimming. Several of the most significant clusters appeared, in a later analysis, to be linked to common viral pathogens. Among TCR beta chains of equal frequency, HLA-associated ones were more clonally expanded in a later analysis.

The CDR3 loop spans 14 amino acids. CDR1 is MNHNS, CDR2 SASEGT, per germline. The junction had 4 bases not matched to a gene; V was cut back by 5 bases and J by 5 bases. The sequencing input was PBMCs. The gene calls are TRBV6-1 and TRBJ2-7; 12 nucleotides align to TRBD1. The TCR originated in a man aged 25-40 years in good health and CMV-seropositive. The CDR3 region is CASSPGTGGNEQYF. The DNA for the CDR3 is TGTGCCAGCAGTCCCGGGACAGGGGGCAACGAGCAGTACTTC.